One and the same sample provided the 29 T cell receptor beta chains below, sequenced in a study of technical replicates of blood from several donors (dated by TCRdb to 2017 to 2019). The library was obtained by the immunoSEQ multiplex PCR assay. Sourced from immuneACCESS, this table was stored by TCRdb with only in-frame sequences that have V and J called. A share of the clones is absent; for the studies checked, an unresolved V gene accounts for under half, and the remainder has no known explanation. In all, the sample holds 65,000 to 95,000 clones, and 86% of those were seen once. Jointly, the top ten make up around 4.8% of the sample. The sequenced sample was PBMCs. All receptors derive from a human donor in good health. Some clones in this sample may be carry-over from other donors' samples.

The chain is built from TRBV7-2 and TRBJ1-3, with D uncertain. The CDR3 spans 16 residues. With 2 bases removed from V and 0 bases from J, the gap between germline ends came to 11 bases. Germline V lookup: CDR1 SGHTA, CDR2 FQGNSA. This chain's CDR3 is CASSLTARNSGNTIYF. The DNA of the CDR3 is TGTGCCAGCAGCTTAACGGCTAGGAACTCTGGAAACACCATATATTTT.

The rearrangement uses TRBV29-1 and TRBJ1-1; D not resolved. This CDR3 region has 14 residues. V lost 0 bases, J lost 1 base, and 9 bases lay in between. CDR1 and CDR2 from the germline V gene are SQVTM and ANQGSEA. The CDR3: CSVEDLVRNTEAFF. CDR3 DNA sequence: TGCAGCGTTGAAGATCTAGTTAGGAACACTGAAGCTTTCTTT.

The CDR3 DNA reads TGTGCCAGCAGTAACAGAAACACTGAAGCTTTCTTT. It yields the protein CASSNRNTEAFF. The V and J genes are TRBV6-5 and TRBJ1-1; D gene uncertain. Germline CDR1 and CDR2: MNHEY and SVGAGI. CDR3 length: 12 residues. V was clipped by 5 bases and J by 2 bases, with 6 bases between them.

The chain uses TRBV7-2 and TRBJ1-4, with D unclear. Germline V gives CDR1 SGHTA, CDR2 FQGNSA. V dropped 4 bases and J dropped 7 bases, with 10 bases sitting between them. CDR3 length equals 13 residues. CDR3 nucleotide sequence: TGTGCCAGCAGCTCTAGAGGGTTTGAAAAACTGTTTTTT. It yields the protein CASSSRGFEKLFF.

This rearrangement joins TRBV19 to TRBJ2-6; D is ambiguous. The V and J ends lost 8 bases and 2 bases respectively, with 10 bases between them. Germline loops: CDR1 LNHDA, CDR2 SQIVND (reference sequence). This CDR3 contains 14 residues. CDR3: CASSPNPGANVLTF. In DNA, the CDR3 is TGTGCCAGTTCCCCTAATCCTGGGGCCAACGTCCTGACTTTC.

V usage is TRBV7-2 and J usage is TRBJ1-2, with D possibly being TRBD1 (6 bases). Deletions cut 5 bases from V and 2 bases from J, with 9 bases between. Germline CDR1 and CDR2: SGHTA and FQGNSA. This CDR3 is built from 13 residues. The CDR3 coding sequence is TGTGCCAGCAGCCCACAGGGAAACTATGGCTACACCTTC. This gives the protein CASSPQGNYGYTF.

The V and J genes are TRBV7-3 and TRBJ2-1; 10 positions match TRBD1. In germline, CDR1 is SGHTA, CDR2 FQGTGA. This CDR3 contains 17 residues. J gave up 4 bases and V 3 bases, and 9 bases lay outside the gene matches. As DNA, the CDR3 is TGTGCCAGCAGCTTTTTCCCGCCGGGACAGGGGTACAATGAGCAGTTCTTC. Protein: CASSFFPPGQGYNEQFF.

The V gene is TRBV18, the J gene TRBJ1-6; maybe TRBD1 (6 bases). Trimming took off 4 bases at V and 5 bases at J, with 12 bases between the two ends. CDR1 and CDR2 (germline): KGHSH, LQKENI. This CDR3 has 15 residues. Here the CDR3 reads CASSQDSKNNSPLHF. CDR3 in DNA: TGTGCCAGCTCACAGGACAGCAAGAATAATTCACCCCTCCACTTT. The complete variable domain, with remaining parts taken from reference TRBV18 and TRBJ1-6, reads NAGVMQNPRHLVRRRGQEARLRCSPMKGHSHVYWYRQLPEEGLKFMVYLQKENIIDESGMPKERFSAEFPKEGPSILRIQQVVRGDSAAYFCASSQDSKNNSPLHFGNGTRLTVT.

This clone was observed once. The chain employs TRBV27 and TRBJ2-3, with 14 positions matching TRBD2. This CDR3 region has 18 residues. After removal of 2 bases from V and 9 bases from J, the junction contained 13 bases not matched to a gene. CDR1 and CDR2 from the germline V gene are MNHEY and SMNVEV (reference sequence). Written as DNA, the CDR3 is TGTGCCAGCAGTTTAACCGGCGGGACTAGCGGGAGACGTTCCACGCAGTATTTT. It is translated as CASSLTGGTSGRRSTQYF.

This chain connects TRBV29-1 to TRBJ1-1; 11 bases align to TRBD1. The V gene end was trimmed by 5 bases and the J gene end by 1 base; junction bases not matched to a gene: 9. Germline-derived CDR1 and CDR2 are SQVTM and ANQGSEA. This CDR3 contains 16 residues. This CDR3 is CSVLVDRGHWNTEAFF. The CDR3 coding sequence is TGCAGCGTTCTCGTGGACAGGGGGCATTGGAACACTGAAGCTTTCTTT.

This chain joins TRBV5-8 and TRBJ2-3; TRBD2 matches 8 bases. The V segment lost 4 bases and the J segment 6 bases; nucleotides outside the gene matches: 10. CDR1 and CDR2 (germline): SGHTS, YDEGEE. The CDR3 totals 15 residues. As DNA, the CDR3 is TGTGCCAGCAGCGACGGGGGACTAGGTGGGGATACGCAGTATTTT. Protein product: CASSDGGLGGDTQYF.

This clone appeared once. The rearrangement links TRBV10-3 to TRBJ1-1; no definite D call. V lost 8 bases, J lost 1 base, and 11 bases lay in between. Germline V gene lookup returns CDR1 ENHRY and CDR2 SYGVKD. The CDR3 contains 13 residues. Here the CDR3 DNA reads TGTGCCATCGGAAACTCAGGGAACACTGAAGCTTTCTTT. This codes for CAIGNSGNTEAFF.

The rearrangement joins TRBV6-1 to TRBJ1-5; TRBD1 aligns across 8 bases. The V and J ends lost 6 bases and 0 bases, in that order; junction bases with no gene match: 4. This CDR3 spans 15 amino acids. Germline V gene lookup returns CDR1 MNHNS and CDR2 SASEGT. CDR3: CASRRQGSSNQPQHF. CDR3 DNA sequence: TGTGCCAGCAGGAGACAGGGGAGTAGCAATCAGCCCCAGCATTTT.

CDR3 loop: CAWSWEDYEQYF. The CDR3 DNA follows: TGTGCCTGGAGTTGGGAGGACTACGAGCAGTACTTC. This sequence joins TRBV30 and TRBJ2-7; TRBD2 might be the D (6 bases). This CDR3 is built from 12 residues. In germline, CDR1 is GTSNPN, CDR2 SVGIG (reference sequence). Trimming pared 2 bases from V and 3 bases from J, leaving 8 bases between.

The chain is built from TRBV6-5 and TRBJ2-5; a possible D gene is TRBD2 (6 bases). From germline, CDR1 is MNHEY and CDR2 SVGAGI. With 7 bases removed from V and 5 bases from J, the gap between germline ends came to 20 bases. CDR3 length equals 15 residues. In nucleotides, the CDR3 is TGTGCCAGCAATGTAAGCGGGTGGGATGGGGAGACCCAGTACTTC. Protein product: CASNVSGWDGETQYF.

This chain links TRBV6-5 with TRBJ1-3, with D hard to call. Germline V CDR1 and CDR2: MNHEY, SVGAGI. The CDR3 extends over 15 amino acids. V was trimmed by 0 bases and J by 2 bases, leaving 8 bases between them. The CDR3 DNA follows: TGTGCCAGCAGTTACTCGTCCAGGACTGGAAACACCATATATTTT. Its translation: CASSYSSRTGNTIYF.

V and J are TRBV7-2 and TRBJ2-1, with 8 nucleotides matching TRBD2. The V gene's germline CDR1 is SGHTA and CDR2 FQGNSA. V was clipped by 3 bases and J by 9 bases; unmatched bases: 1. The CDR3 sequence is 12 residues long. CDR3 nucleotides: TGTGCCAGCAGCTTCCGGGGGGGTGAGCAGTTCTTC. This codes for CASSFRGGEQFF.

This chain joins TRBV9 and TRBJ1-2, with D uncertain. CDR3 length: 15 residues. The V end was cut by 0 bases, the J end by 1 base, with 10 bases between. Germline assignment: CDR1 SGDLS and CDR2 YYNGEE. The CDR3 protein is CASSVGLPGNYGYTF. The CDR3 DNA follows: TGTGCCAGCAGCGTAGGACTTCCGGGTAACTATGGCTACACCTTC.

The J gene is TRBJ1-4, the V gene TRBV29-1; 7 nucleotides match TRBD1. Germline CDR1 is SQVTM and CDR2 is ANQGSEA. This CDR3 has 12 residues. Trimming took 4 bases from V and 7 from J; bases not matched to a gene: 3. CDR3 nucleotide sequence: TGCAGCGTTGTGGCAGGGGGTGAAAAACTGTTTTTT. Translation gives CSVVAGGEKLFF.

The gene calls are TRBV4-1 and TRBJ2-5; 8 bases agree with TRBD1. Trimming took 0 bases from V and 6 from J; bases not matched to a gene: 6. Germline lookup yields CDR1 MGHRA and CDR2 YSYEKL. This CDR3 has 15 residues. CDR3 sequence (DNA): TGCGCCAGCAGCCAAGACAGGGGGCAAAGGAAGACCCAGTACTTC. Amino acid sequence: CASSQDRGQRKTQYF.

This chain connects TRBV11-3 to TRBJ2-3, with TRBD1 as a possible D gene (6 bases). The CDR3 totals 15 residues. Germline V gene lookup returns CDR1 SGHNT and CDR2 YENEEA. Deletions cut 4 bases from V and 0 bases from J, with 11 bases between. The CDR3: CASSSGTYSTDTQYF. The DNA of the CDR3 is TGTGCCAGCAGCTCCGGGACATATAGCACAGATACGCAGTATTTT.

V and J are TRBV6-1 and TRBJ1-3; a possible D gene is TRBD1 (5 bases). The germline CDR1 and CDR2 sequences are MNHNS and SASEGT. The CDR3 consists of 17 residues. The V and J ends lost 1 base and 3 bases respectively, with 16 bases between them. CDR3 coding DNA: TGTGCCAGCAGTGAAGGATCGGGGGGGATTGTTGGAAACACCATATATTTT. This codes for CASSEGSGGIVGNTIYF.

The chain recombines TRBV7-9 with TRBJ1-5; 10 bases map to TRBD1. Unmatched junction bases numbered 7, after V lost 5 bases and J lost 0 bases. Looked up from germline, CDR1 is SEHNR and CDR2 is FQNEAQ (reference sequence). This CDR3 region has 17 residues. CDR3 in amino acids: CASSPDRGLYSNQPQHF. The CDR3 DNA follows: TGTGCCAGCAGCCCCGACAGGGGGCTTTATAGCAATCAGCCCCAGCATTTT. Looking up the rest from reference TRBV7-9 and TRBJ1-5 gives the full variable domain: DTGVSQNPRHKITKRGQNVTFRCDPISEHNRLYWYRQTLGQGPEFLTYFQNEAQLEKSRLLSDRFSAERPKGSFSTLEIQRTEQGDSAMYLCASSPDRGLYSNQPQHFGDGTRLSIL.

This chain connects TRBV2 to TRBJ1-3; D call uncertain. V dropped 3 bases and J dropped 0 bases, with 12 bases sitting between them. The CDR3 covers 16 residues. Germline V gene data show CDR1 as SNHLY and CDR2 as FYNNEI. The CDR3 coding sequence is TGTGCCAGCAGTGAGGGAGGTCAGAGCTCTGGAAACACCATATATTTT. Translation: CASSEGGQSSGNTIYF.

The chain is built from TRBV7-3 and TRBJ2-1; D is possibly TRBD2 (5 bases). The CDR3 extends over 14 amino acids. Germline V gives CDR1 SGHTA, CDR2 FQGTGA. V lost 1 base, J lost 8 bases, and 12 bases lay in between. This chain's CDR3 is CASSLIGGSHEQFF. The CDR3 nucleotides are TGTGCCAGCAGCTTAATCGGAGGAAGCCATGAGCAGTTCTTC.

This clone occurred once. The chain joins TRBV27 to TRBJ1-5; no clear D. The germline gives CDR1 MNHEY, CDR2 SMNVEV (reference sequence). Deletions cut 5 bases from V and 2 bases from J, with 4 bases between. This CDR3 has 12 residues. In DNA, the CDR3 is TGTGCCAGCAGTGCGGGCAATCAGCCCCAGCATTTT. Its protein is CASSAGNQPQHF.

The chain recombines TRBV19 with TRBJ2-7, with D maybe TRBD1 (5 bases). V gave up 6 bases and J gave up 3 bases, with 18 bases separating them. The V gene's germline CDR1 is LNHDA and CDR2 SQIVND (reference sequence). The CDR3 consists of 15 residues. The CDR3 region is CASSPKAGNFYEQYF. The DNA of the CDR3 is TGTGCCAGTAGCCCAAAGGCAGGGAACTTCTACGAGCAGTACTTC.

J is TRBJ1-2 and V is TRBV18; TRBD1 matches 7 bases. The CDR3 sequence is 13 residues long. V lost 8 bases and J lost 2; bases outside the gene matches: 5. The germline gives CDR1 KGHSH, CDR2 LQKENI. The CDR3 protein is CASTDRVNYGYTF. The CDR3 DNA sequence: TGTGCCAGCACAGACAGGGTAAACTATGGCTACACCTTC. The full variable domain, with the rest looked up from reference TRBV18 and TRBJ1-2, is NAGVMQNPRHLVRRRGQEARLRCSPMKGHSHVYWYRQLPEEGLKFMVYLQKENIIDESGMPKERFSAEFPKEGPSILRIQQVVRGDSAAYFCASTDRVNYGYTFGSGTRLTVV.

A single count supports this clone. The rearrangement links TRBV5-1 to TRBJ2-7; TRBD2 agrees at 7 bases. The CDR3 totals 15 residues. Losses at the gene ends were 4 bases for V and 0 bases for J; bases not matched to a gene: 7. From germline, CDR1 is SGHRS and CDR2 YFSETQ. CDR3: CASSRSGAPSYEQYF. The CDR3 DNA follows: TGCGCCAGCAGCAGGAGCGGGGCTCCCTCCTACGAGCAGTACTTC. The full variable domain, its missing parts supplied by reference TRBV5-1 and TRBJ2-7, is KAGVTQTPRYLIKTRGQQVTLSCSPISGHRSVSWYQQTPGQGLQFLFEYFSETQRNKGNFPGRFSGRQFSNSRSEMNVSTLELGDSALYLCASSRSGAPSYEQYFGPGTRLTVT.